This entry concerns a single T cell receptor (beta chain). The sample comes from a study of blood T cell repertoires in COVID-19. Study-level background: PBMCs, B-cell-depleted T cells, or T cells were the source of the cDNA or gDNA that made up the material.

As originally analysed: Amplifying reference gene primers gave estimates of nucleated cell counts. Only in-frame clones appear in the TCRdb table, and some are missing; sequencing was by immunoSEQ multiplex PCR. V and J calls and clone size are copied from that table; D and trimming were computed from the DNA. The sample shows tens of thousands of clones, 75% to 90% of them seen only once. Looked up from germline, CDR1 is MNHNY and CDR2 is SVGAGI (reference sequence). V lost 6 bases to trimming and J lost 3 bases, with 14 bases between them. The CDR3 extends over 14 amino acids. The source is a woman in her 70s with acute or convalescent COVID-19. The sequencing sample was made of peripheral blood. The chain is built from TRBV6-6 and TRBJ1-1; maybe TRBD1 (6 bases). CDR3 DNA sequence: TGTGCCAGCAGCTCAGGGGATCTGGACACTGAAGCTTTCTTT. It specifies CASSSGDLDTEAFF.